This T cell receptor (beta chain) stems from a study of CD8 T cells in Susac syndrome. The V end was cut by 0 bases, the J end by 4 bases, with 10 bases between. The CDR3 length is 14 residues. Germline V gene lookup returns CDR1 LGHNA and CDR2 YSLEER. Random hexamers were used to reverse transcribe an amount of roughly 0.5 to 1 ug RNA. TCRdb processed the immunoSEQ multiplex PCR reads anew with MiXCR; each CDR3 protein has one entry. The data show some 300,000 distinct CDR3 sequences, approximately 85% seen once. The chain recombines TRBV4-3 with TRBJ2-7; the D gene is possibly TRBD1 (5 bases). The sample consisted of CD8+ T cells from PBMCs. The source of this sequence is a human donor with multiple sclerosis. The DNA of the CDR3 is TGCGCCAGCAGCCAAGACCTCCAGGGTTACGAGCAGTACTTC. Translated, it gives CASSQDLQGYEQYF.